The 3 T cell receptor beta chains reported below all come from one sample, sequenced in a study of blood T cell repertoires in COVID-19. The protocol was immunoSEQ multiplex PCR, while the TCRdb copy is restricted to in-frame clones and leaves out a portion. The data show 150,000 or so clones, roughly 87% seen once. The specimen was PBMCs or T cells enriched from blood (not recorded which). These receptors came from a man between 50 and 59 years old who had recovered from COVID-19.

The CDR3 coding sequence is TGTGCCAGCCGCTGGACTTCCGGCAATGAGCAGTTCTTC. Protein sequence: CASRWTSGNEQFF. The chain links TRBV2 to TRBJ2-1, with D perhaps matching TRBD2 (5 bases). The CDR3 runs to 13 residues. CDR1 is SNHLY, CDR2 FYNNEI, per germline. Trimming removed 8 bases from V and 6 bases from J, with 14 bases in between.

The chain employs TRBV7-9 and TRBJ2-2, with TRBD1 as a possible D gene (6 bases). Between the trimmed V and J ends, which lost 5 bases and 4 bases, there was a span of 14 bases. The CDR3 contains 15 residues. Germline CDR1 and CDR2: SEHNR and FQNEAQ (reference sequence). CDR3 bases: TGTGCCAGCAGCCAAACAGGGCCGGGCACCGGGGAGCTGTTTTTT. It encodes CASSQTGPGTGELFF.

The rearrangement links TRBV7-3 to TRBJ1-2, with TRBD1 matching 9 bases. The CDR3 totals 15 residues. CDR1 is SGHTA and CDR2 is FQGTGA in the germline V gene. Trimming took 6 bases from V and 6 from J; bases not matched to a gene: 11. CDR3 DNA sequence: TGTGCCAGCAGACCTCCCGGGACAGGGAGAAATGGCTACACCTTC. It encodes CASRPPGTGRNGYTF. The whole variable domain, remainder taken from reference TRBV7-3 and TRBJ1-2, is GAGVSQTPSNKVTEKGKYVELRCDPISGHTALYWYRQSLGQGPEFLIYFQGTGAADDSGLPNDRFFAVRPEGSVSTLKIQRTERGDSAVYLCASRPPGTGRNGYTFGSGTRLTVV.